This T cell receptor beta chain was identified in a study of blood T cell repertoires in COVID-19. Overall study: COVID-19 samples from acute and convalescent phases originated in the United States, Italy and Spain. In each case, the material was cDNA or gDNA derived from T cells, B-cell-depleted T cells, or PBMCs.

Trimming at V came to 4 bases and at J to 4 bases, leaving 2 bases not matched to a gene. This CDR3 contains 14 residues. Germline CDR1 SGHAT, CDR2 FQNNGV. The protocol was immunoSEQ multiplex PCR, while the TCRdb copy is restricted to in-frame clones and leaves out a portion. The sample contains around 100,000 clones, just over 90% of which appear only once. The sequenced material came from peripheral blood. The sequence was obtained from a man aged 45-60 years with active COVID-19. The rearrangement links TRBV11-2 to TRBJ1-5, with TRBD1 matching over 9 bases. CDR3 sequence reads: CASSSGTGNQPQHF. The CDR3 bases are TGTGCCAGCAGCTCAGGGACAGGGAATCAGCCCCAGCATTTT.